One sample yielded the 29 T cell receptor beta chains listed below, sequenced in a study of blood T cell repertoires in COVID-19. Produced via immunoSEQ multiplex PCR; TCRdb's table is partial and in-frame only. Of 250,000 or so clones listed, around 90% are singletons. Sequenced: peripheral blood. The receptors stem from a woman aged 55-69 years with COVID-19, enrolled during active disease.

The chain recombines TRBV6-2 or TRBV6-3 with TRBJ1-2, with D tentatively TRBD1 (6 bases). Trimming stripped 6 bases from V and 5 bases from J, with 13 bases between. This CDR3 region has 13 residues. Germline assignment: CDR1 MNHEY and CDR2 SVGEGT. The CDR3 DNA reads TGTGCCAGCAGGTACCAGACAGGATATGGCTACACCTTC. Translation gives CASRYQTGYGYTF.

This chain joins TRBV4-1 and TRBJ2-1; TRBD2 aligns across 7 bases. Germline lookup yields CDR1 MGHRA and CDR2 YSYEKL. The CDR3 is 16 residues long. J was trimmed by 6 bases and V by 1 base; bases with no gene match: 9. The chain's CDR3 is CASSQAPAGTTNEQFF. CDR3 in DNA: TGCGCCAGCAGCCAAGCTCCCGCCGGGACTACCAATGAGCAGTTCTTC.

The chain is built from TRBV18 and TRBJ1-4, with D perhaps TRBD1 (5 bases). The CDR3 extends over 16 amino acids. The germline CDR1 and CDR2 sequences are KGHSH and LQKENI. V was trimmed by 1 base and J by 3 bases, leaving 12 bases between them. DNA for the CDR3: TGTGCCAGCTCACCACGGTCCGGGGGTTCTAATGAAAAACTGTTTTTT. Amino acid sequence: CASSPRSGGSNEKLFF.

This sequence joins TRBV5-4 and TRBJ2-3, with 7 bases that match TRBD2. There are 14 residues in the CDR3. From germline, CDR1 is SGHNT and CDR2 YYREEE (reference sequence). The V and J ends lost 9 bases and 0 bases, in that order; junction bases with no gene match: 7. DNA of the CDR3: TGTGCCATGGGGGGGACTACTAGCACAGATACGCAGTATTTT. Translation gives CAMGGTTSTDTQYF. The full variable domain, in which reference TRBV5-4 and TRBJ2-3 provide the parts outside the CDR3, is ETGVTQSPTHLIKTRGQQVTLRCSSQSGHNTVSWYQQALGQGPQFIFQYYREEENGRGNFPPRFSGLQFPNYSSELNVNALELDDSALYLCAMGGTTSTDTQYFGPGTRLTVL.

This clone was seen a handful of times. V usage is TRBV3-1 (or the pseudogene TRBV3-2) and J usage is TRBJ1-4; no firm D call. The CDR3 contains 12 residues. V lost 1 base and J lost 8, with 5 bases in between. Germline V lookup: CDR1 LGHDT, CDR2 YNNKEL (reference sequence). This chain's CDR3 is CASSQVREKLFF. CDR3 DNA: TGTGCCAGCAGCCAAGTTCGGGAAAAACTGTTTTTT.

The chain recombines TRBV20-1 with TRBJ1-2, with D hard to call. Trimming took 3 bases from V and 4 from J, leaving 12 bases between them. The V gene's germline CDR1 is DFQATT and CDR2 SNEGSKA (reference sequence). The CDR3 spans 13 residues. CDR3 nucleotides: TGCAGTGCTAGTTACCTCGGTTTCTATGGCTACACCTTC. Translating it yields CSASYLGFYGYTF.

The chain joins TRBV6-5 to TRBJ1-1; D not resolved. The CDR3 extends over 15 amino acids. Germline CDR1 and CDR2: MNHEY and SVGAGI. The ends were cut back, 6 bases at V and 0 bases at J, with 14 bases in the middle. The CDR3 reads CASRPTGSLNTEAFF. DNA of the CDR3: TGTGCCAGCAGACCCACGGGGTCCCTGAACACTGAAGCTTTCTTT.

The gene calls are TRBV19 and TRBJ1-3; 7 positions agree with TRBD1. The CDR3 contains 17 residues. V dropped 3 bases and J dropped 0; count of bases not matched to a gene: 8. CDR1 LNHDA and CDR2 SQIVND come from the germline V gene (reference sequence). The CDR3 sequence is CASSIPRQGSSGNTIYF. The CDR3 nucleotides read TGTGCCAGTAGTATCCCGAGACAGGGAAGCTCTGGAAACACCATATATTTT.

V usage is TRBV4-1 and J usage is TRBJ2-1, with 10 nucleotides matching TRBD2. Germline assignment: CDR1 MGHRA and CDR2 YSYEKL. The CDR3 extends over 17 amino acids. V was pared by 0 bases and J by 14 bases, with 16 bases of the junction left unmatched. CDR3 in DNA: TGCGCCAGCAGCCAAGAACCCCCGGGACTAGCGATAATAAAGGAGTTCTTC. Protein product: CASSQEPPGLAIIKEFF.

The chain is built from TRBV7-3 and TRBJ2-3, with D tentatively TRBD1 (5 bases). Trimming left V 5 bases short and J 1 base short, with 19 bases between. Germline V gene data show CDR1 as SGHTA and CDR2 as FQGTGA. The CDR3 runs to 17 residues. The CDR3 region is CASSLTVKGLGTDTQYF. The CDR3 DNA sequence: TGTGCCAGCAGCCTGACAGTAAAGGGCCTTGGCACAGATACGCAGTATTTT. The full variable domain, completed using reference TRBV7-3 and TRBJ2-3, is GAGVSQTPSNKVTEKGKYVELRCDPISGHTALYWYRQSLGQGPEFLIYFQGTGAADDSGLPNDRFFAVRPEGSVSTLKIQRTERGDSAVYLCASSLTVKGLGTDTQYFGPGTRLTVL.

This chain uses TRBV19 with TRBJ1-4; TRBD1 aligns across 8 bases. Germline CDR1 reads LNHDA; CDR2 reads SQIVND (reference sequence). CDR3 length equals 15 residues. V dropped 6 bases and J dropped 8; count of bases not matched to a gene: 11. The CDR3 region has the DNA TGTGCCAGTAGCCAAGGAGGACAGGGCAGGGAAAAACTGTTTTTT. This encodes CASSQGGQGREKLFF.

This clone was recorded only once. The J gene is TRBJ2-3, the V gene TRBV10-1; 11 bases are shared with TRBD1. The CDR3 runs to 14 residues. Trimming removed 9 bases from V and 0 bases from J; junction bases left unmatched: 2. Germline lookup yields CDR1 WNHNN and CDR2 SYGVQD (reference sequence). CDR3 bases: TGCGCCAGGGGGGACAGGGGGAGCACAGATACGCAGTATTTT. The encoded protein is CARGDRGSTDTQYF.

The chain links TRBV30 to TRBJ2-2, with 8 bases that match TRBD1. CDR1 is GTSNPN, CDR2 SVGIG, per germline (reference sequence). This CDR3 region has 15 residues. V lost 2 bases, J lost 1 base, and 3 bases stayed unmatched. The CDR3 here is CAWSLGQVNTGELFF. CDR3 bases: TGTGCCTGGAGTTTGGGACAGGTGAACACCGGGGAGCTGTTTTTT.

A single count supports this clone. The V and J genes are TRBV7-8 and TRBJ1-1, with TRBD1 as a possible D gene (5 bases). Germline V gene data show CDR1 as SGHVS and CDR2 as FQNEAQ. This CDR3 region has 15 residues. Trimming removed 5 bases at V and 1 base at J, with 14 bases between. The CDR3 loop reads CASSDKLRENTEAFF. The CDR3 DNA follows: TGTGCCAGCAGCGACAAGCTCAGGGAGAACACTGAAGCTTTCTTT. The full variable domain, completed using reference TRBV7-8 and TRBJ1-1, is GAGVSQSPRYKVAKRGQDVALRCDPISGHVSLFWYQQALGQGPEFLTYFQNEAQLDKSGLPSDRFFAERPEGSVSTLKIQRTQQEDSAVYLCASSDKLRENTEAFFGQGTRLTVV.

J is TRBJ1-2 and V is TRBV3-1 (or the pseudogene TRBV3-2); a possible D gene is TRBD1 (6 bases). Per the germline V gene, CDR1 is LGHDT and CDR2 is YNNKEL (reference sequence). V was trimmed by 3 bases and J by 4 bases, leaving 12 bases between them. The CDR3 length is 14 residues. The DNA for the CDR3 is TGTGCCAGCAGCCAGGCCAGGGGACCCTATGGCTACACCTTC. It is translated as CASSQARGPYGYTF.

The chain couples TRBV19 to TRBJ2-1; D is possibly TRBD2 (6 bases). The CDR3 covers 15 residues. CDR1 LNHDA and CDR2 SQIVND come from the germline V gene (reference sequence). Deletions cut 3 bases from V and 4 bases from J, with 13 bases between. CDR3 sequence: CASSIRPRGYNEQFF. CDR3 coding DNA: TGTGCCAGTAGTATCCGACCTCGGGGGTACAATGAGCAGTTCTTC.

This chain joins TRBV5-4 and TRBJ2-3; D remains unclear. CDR3 size: 15 residues. V was trimmed by 2 bases and J by 0 bases, leaving 10 bases between them. Germline CDR1 is SGHNT and CDR2 is YYREEE (reference sequence). DNA for the CDR3: TGTGCCAGCAGCTTTTCCGCGCGGAGCACAGATACGCAGTATTTT. Translated: CASSFSARSTDTQYF.

The chain couples TRBV18 to TRBJ2-3; a possible D gene is TRBD1 (6 bases). Trimming removed 1 base at V and 4 bases at J, with 9 bases between. The CDR3 has 14 residues. CDR1 is KGHSH, CDR2 LQKENI, per germline. CDR3 region: CASSPRDTADTQYF. CDR3 sequence (DNA): TGTGCCAGCTCACCACGGGACACGGCAGATACGCAGTATTTT.

The rearrangement links TRBV5-1 to TRBJ2-7; D gene unclear. The CDR3 extends over 14 amino acids. Germline V gives CDR1 SGHRS, CDR2 YFSETQ. V gave up 3 bases and J gave up 2 bases, with 12 bases separating them. CDR3 DNA: TGCGCCAGCAGCTCCATGGAGTTCCCCTACGAGCAGTACTTC. Protein product: CASSSMEFPYEQYF.

This clone was counted a single time. V and J are TRBV12-5 and TRBJ2-3, with D possibly being TRBD2 (6 bases). V lost 1 base, J lost 2 bases, and 16 bases lay in between. The germline V gene encodes CDR1 LGHNT and CDR2 FRNRAP. The CDR3 consists of 17 residues. This chain's CDR3 is CASGLAGGWGSTDTQYF. As DNA, the CDR3 is TGTGCTAGTGGTTTGGCCGGGGGTTGGGGGTCCACAGATACGCAGTATTTT.

The CDR3, as DNA: TGTGCCAGCAGCCGGCGGTGGACTGAAGCTTTCTTT. The encoded protein is CASSRRWTEAFF. V gene TRBV5-8 combines with J gene TRBJ1-1, with no clear D. The CDR3 has 12 amino acids. Trimming stripped 4 bases from V and 5 bases from J, with 9 bases between. In germline, CDR1 is SGHTS, CDR2 YDEGEE. Full variable domain (outside the CDR3, taken from reference TRBV5-8 and TRBJ1-1): EAGVTQSPTHLIKTRGQQATLRCSPISGHTSVYWYQQALGLGLQFLLWYDEGEERNRGNFPPRFSGRQFPNYSSELNVNALELEDSALYLCASSRRWTEAFFGQGTRLTVV.

The chain uses TRBV6-5 and TRBJ1-3, with a tentative D call TRBD1 (5 bases). Trimming stripped 5 bases from V and 1 base from J, with 12 bases between. The germline CDR1 and CDR2 sequences are MNHEY and SVGAGI. The CDR3 runs 15 residues. The CDR3 sequence: CASSRQGRSGNTIYF. The CDR3 nucleotides read TGTGCCAGCAGTCGCCAGGGAAGATCTGGAAACACCATATATTTT.

The V gene is TRBV9, the J gene TRBJ2-1; a weak D match, TRBD1 (6 bases). The germline V gene has CDR1 SGDLS and CDR2 YYNGEE. V was pared by 3 bases and J by 4 bases, with 8 bases between. The CDR3 has 13 amino acids. The CDR3 is CASSGGQYNEQFF. The DNA for the CDR3 is TGTGCCAGCAGCGGCGGACAGTACAATGAGCAGTTCTTC.

In its sample, this clone was seen a few times. The V and J genes are TRBV24-1 and TRBJ1-4; TRBD1 is a possible D gene (5 bases). The germline V and J ends were trimmed by 2 bases and 8 bases, with 17 bases remaining between them. Looked up from germline, CDR1 is KGHDR and CDR2 is SFDVKD. The CDR3 length is 16 residues. For the CDR3, the DNA is TGTGCCACCAGTGATTCTACAGGAGGGGAAGGCGAAAAACTGTTTTTT. Its protein is CATSDSTGGEGEKLFF.

This rearrangement joins TRBV30 to TRBJ1-2; unclear D gene. Germline V gene data show CDR1 as GTSNPN and CDR2 as SVGIG (reference sequence). The germline V and J ends were trimmed by 3 bases and 0 bases, with 8 bases remaining between them. CDR3 size: 13 residues. The CDR3 loop reads CAWSYRANYGYTF. The CDR3 nucleotides read TGTGCCTGGAGCTACAGAGCTAACTATGGCTACACCTTC.

This clone appeared once. V gene TRBV3-1 (or the pseudogene TRBV3-2) combines with J gene TRBJ2-1; possibly TRBD2 for D (6 bases). V was shortened by 1 base and J by 9 bases, with 10 bases between the two germline ends. Germline CDR1 reads LGHDT; CDR2 reads YNNKEL (reference sequence). The CDR3 has 13 residues. CDR3 region: CASSQVYSGEQFF. DNA for the CDR3: TGTGCCAGCAGCCAAGTCTATAGCGGTGAGCAGTTCTTC.

The chain is built from TRBV4-2 and TRBJ1-3; the match to TRBD1 covers 8 bases. V dropped 3 bases and J dropped 2; count of bases not matched to a gene: 3. Per the germline V gene, CDR1 is LGHNA and CDR2 is YNFKEQ. This CDR3 is 15 amino acids long. The CDR3, as DNA: TGTGCCAGCAGCCAGACACAGGGGGCTGGAAACACCATATATTTT. Translating it yields CASSQTQGAGNTIYF.

The V gene is TRBV6-5, the J gene TRBJ2-7, with 9 nucleotides matching TRBD1. The length of the CDR3 is 15 residues. CDR1 MNHEY and CDR2 SVGAGI come from the germline V gene. Trimming at V came to 6 bases and at J to 2 bases, leaving 8 bases not matched to a gene. The CDR3 nucleotides are TGTGCCAGCAGCGTCACAGGGGGCGTCCCCTACGAGCAGTACTTC. Translation gives CASSVTGGVPYEQYF.

The V gene is TRBV14, the J gene TRBJ2-2; possible D gene TRBD2, 7 bases. This CDR3 spans 16 amino acids. The germline V gene encodes CDR1 SGHDN and CDR2 FVKESK. The V end lost 4 bases, the J end lost 5 bases, and 17 bases lay between the germline ends. The CDR3 region has the DNA TGTGCCAGCAGCCGCTATCGGGGGGCGCGGACCGGGGAGCTGTTTTTT. This encodes CASSRYRGARTGELFF.